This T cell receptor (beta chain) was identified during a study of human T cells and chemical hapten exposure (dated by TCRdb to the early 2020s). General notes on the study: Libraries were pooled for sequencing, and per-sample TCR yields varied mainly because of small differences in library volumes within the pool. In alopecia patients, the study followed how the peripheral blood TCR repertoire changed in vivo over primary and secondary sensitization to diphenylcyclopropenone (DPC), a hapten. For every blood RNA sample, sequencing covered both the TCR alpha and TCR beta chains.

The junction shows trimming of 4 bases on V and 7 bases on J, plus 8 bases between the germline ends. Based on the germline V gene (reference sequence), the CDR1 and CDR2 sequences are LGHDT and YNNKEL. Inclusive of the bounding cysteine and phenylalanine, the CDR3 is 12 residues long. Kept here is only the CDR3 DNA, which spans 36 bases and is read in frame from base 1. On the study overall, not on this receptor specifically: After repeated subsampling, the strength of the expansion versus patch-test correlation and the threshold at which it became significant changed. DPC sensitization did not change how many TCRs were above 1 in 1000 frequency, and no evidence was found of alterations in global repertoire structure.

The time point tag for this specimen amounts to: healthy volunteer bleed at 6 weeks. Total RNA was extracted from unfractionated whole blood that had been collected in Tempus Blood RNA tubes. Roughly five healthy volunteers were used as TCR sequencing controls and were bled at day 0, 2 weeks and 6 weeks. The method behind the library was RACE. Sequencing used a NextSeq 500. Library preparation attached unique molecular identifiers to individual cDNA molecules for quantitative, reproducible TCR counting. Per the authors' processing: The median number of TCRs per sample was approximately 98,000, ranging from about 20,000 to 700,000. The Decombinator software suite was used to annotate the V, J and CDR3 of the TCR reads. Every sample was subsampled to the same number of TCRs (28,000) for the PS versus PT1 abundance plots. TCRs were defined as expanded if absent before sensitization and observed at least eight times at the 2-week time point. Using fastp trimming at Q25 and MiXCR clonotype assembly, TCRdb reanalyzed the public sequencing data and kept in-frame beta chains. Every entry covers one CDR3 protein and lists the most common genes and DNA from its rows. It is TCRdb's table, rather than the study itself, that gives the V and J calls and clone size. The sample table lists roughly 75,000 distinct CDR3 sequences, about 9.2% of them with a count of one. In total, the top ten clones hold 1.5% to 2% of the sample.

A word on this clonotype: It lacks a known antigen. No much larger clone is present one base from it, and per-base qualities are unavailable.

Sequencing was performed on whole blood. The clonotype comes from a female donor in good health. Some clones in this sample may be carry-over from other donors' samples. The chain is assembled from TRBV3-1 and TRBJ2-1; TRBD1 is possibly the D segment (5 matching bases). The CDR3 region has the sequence CASSLPGNEQFF. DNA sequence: TGTGCCAGCAGCCTTCCAGGGAATGAGCAGTTCTTC.